The clone carrying this T cell receptor (beta chain) was counted between two and nine times. TCRdb analysed the 5' RACE reads with MiXCR anew, one entry per CDR3 protein. Altogether approximately 100,000 distinct CDR3 sequences are present, 13% to 15% being singletons, with the ten largest covering under 6.5%. This entry is derived from a study of early T cells in non-severe SARS-CoV-2 infection. There are 15 residues in the CDR3. CDR1 and CDR2 (germline): SGHKS, YYEKEE (reference sequence). Trimming shortened V by 0 bases and J by 0 bases, and 10 bases separated the two germline ends. The sequence was obtained from an adult who was a healthcare worker with PCR-confirmed SARS-CoV-2 infection or an uninfected control (not recorded which). The specimen sequenced was whole blood. The V and J genes are TRBV5-5 and TRBJ2-7; maybe TRBD1 (6 bases). The CDR3 loop reads CASSLDTGSSYEQYF. The CDR3, as DNA: TGTGCCAGCAGCTTGGATACAGGGAGCTCCTACGAGCAGTACTTC. Together with reference TRBV5-5 and TRBJ2-7, the CDR3 gives the full variable domain: DAGVTQSPTHLIKTRGQQVTLRCSPISGHKSVSWYQQVLGQGPQFIFQYYEKEERGRGNFPDRFSARQFPNYSSELNVNALLLGDSALYLCASSLDTGSSYEQYFGPGTRLTVT.